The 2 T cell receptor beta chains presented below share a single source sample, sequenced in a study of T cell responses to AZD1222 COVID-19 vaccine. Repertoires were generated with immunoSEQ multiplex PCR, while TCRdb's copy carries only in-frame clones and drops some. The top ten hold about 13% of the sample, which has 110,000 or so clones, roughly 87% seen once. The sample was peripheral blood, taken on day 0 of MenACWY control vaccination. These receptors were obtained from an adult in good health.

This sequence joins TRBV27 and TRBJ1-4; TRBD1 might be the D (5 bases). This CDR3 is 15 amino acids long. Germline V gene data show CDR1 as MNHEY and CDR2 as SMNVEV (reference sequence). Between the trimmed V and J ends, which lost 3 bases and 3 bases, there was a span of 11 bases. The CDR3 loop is CASSFVGGSNEKLFF. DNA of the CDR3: TGTGCCAGCAGTTTCGTGGGGGGGTCTAATGAAAAACTGTTTTTT. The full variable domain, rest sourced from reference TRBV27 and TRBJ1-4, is EAQVTQNPRYLITVTGKKLTVTCSQNMNHEYMSWYRQDPGLGLRQIYYSMNVEVTDKGDVPEGYKVSRKEKRNFPLILESPSPNQTSLYFCASSFVGGSNEKLFFGSGTQLSVL.

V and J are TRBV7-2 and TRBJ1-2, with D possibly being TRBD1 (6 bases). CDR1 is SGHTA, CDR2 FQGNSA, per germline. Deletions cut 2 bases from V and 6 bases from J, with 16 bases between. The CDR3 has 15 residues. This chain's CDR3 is CASSLIVGGRDGYTF. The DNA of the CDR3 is TGTGCCAGCAGCTTAATCGTGGGGGGGCGAGATGGCTACACCTTC. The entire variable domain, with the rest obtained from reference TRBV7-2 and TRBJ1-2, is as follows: GAGVSQSPSNKVTEKGKDVELRCDPISGHTALYWYRQSLGQGLEFLIYFQGNSAPDKSGLPSDRFSAERTGGSVSTLTIQRTQQEDSAVYLCASSLIVGGRDGYTFGSGTRLTVV.